Listed here are 20 T cell receptor beta chains from one sample, sequenced in a study of PD-1 blockade in classical Hodgkin lymphoma. Sequencing used immunoSEQ multiplex PCR; TCRdb keeps in-frame clones, though not all of them. The data contain 25,000 to 30,000 clones, roughly 75% of them seen just once; the ten biggest clones take up roughly 15%. Time point defined: cycle 4 day 1 (C4D1), after around six weeks of nivolumab. Exposure to brentuximab vedotin varied, and each patient had relapsed following autologous stem cell transplantation. The sample consisted of peripheral blood mononuclear cells (PBMCs), taken before the fourth cycle of nivolumab. These receptors were obtained from a human donor with classical Hodgkin lymphoma.

The chain combines TRBV6-1 with TRBJ1-6; D remains unclear. This CDR3 has 15 amino acids. V was shortened by 6 bases and J by 5 bases, with 14 bases between the two germline ends. Germline V gene lookup returns CDR1 MNHNS and CDR2 SASEGT. The CDR3 bases are TGTGCCAGCAGCCAGACGGGAGGCAATAATTCACCCCTCCACTTT. It encodes CASSQTGGNNSPLHF.

CDR3 loop: CASRQGGGVNTEAFF. CDR3 sequence (DNA): TGTGCCAGCAGGCAGGGGGGAGGAGTCAACACTGAAGCTTTCTTT. The chain joins TRBV28 to TRBJ1-1; 7 nucleotides line up with TRBD1. The CDR3 runs to 15 residues. Per germline, CDR1 MDHEN and CDR2 SYDVKM. Unmatched junction bases numbered 9, after V lost 6 bases and J lost 2 bases.

The chain is built from TRBV5-6 and TRBJ1-1; no clear D gene. Germline CDR1 reads SGHDT; CDR2 reads YYEEEE. CDR3 length: 13 residues. Trimming took off 2 bases at V and 0 bases at J, with 5 bases between the two ends. CDR3 amino acids: CASSFGLNTEAFF. In DNA form, the CDR3 reads TGTGCCAGCAGCTTTGGGTTGAACACTGAAGCTTTCTTT. Full variable domain (missing parts from reference TRBV5-6 and TRBJ1-1): DAGVTQSPTHLIKTRGQQVTLRCSPKSGHDTVSWYQQALGQGPQFIFQYYEEEERQRGNFPDRFSGHQFPNYSSELNVNALLLGDSALYLCASSFGLNTEAFFGQGTRLTVV.

This sequence joins TRBV27 and TRBJ2-7, with 9 nucleotides matching TRBD1. This CDR3 has 13 residues. The germline gives CDR1 MNHEY, CDR2 SMNVEV (reference sequence). The V gene end was trimmed by 7 bases and the J gene end by 7 bases; junction bases not matched to a gene: 8. CDR3 coding DNA: TGTGCCAGCAATGGACAGGGGCGAGGTGAGCAGTACTTC. It is translated as CASNGQGRGEQYF.

The CDR3 protein is CASSPLTGGAGSGNTIYF. For the CDR3, the DNA is TGTGCCAGCTCACCTCTGACAGGGGGAGCAGGCTCTGGAAACACCATATATTTT. This chain connects TRBV18 to TRBJ1-3; 9 nucleotides agree with TRBD1. Per germline, CDR1 KGHSH and CDR2 LQKENI. This CDR3 has 18 amino acids. J gave up 0 bases and V 3 bases, and 9 bases lay outside the gene matches.

V gene TRBV19 combines with J gene TRBJ1-5; TRBD1 is a possible D gene (5 bases). Trimming removed 0 bases at V and 6 bases at J, with 12 bases between. This CDR3 spans 15 amino acids. The germline gives CDR1 LNHDA, CDR2 SQIVND (reference sequence). The CDR3 here is CASSIEVREGQPQHF. The CDR3 DNA sequence: TGTGCCAGTAGTATAGAGGTCAGGGAAGGTCAGCCCCAGCATTTT.

The gene calls are TRBV6-1 and TRBJ2-1; TRBD2 matches at 7 bases. The CDR3 has 15 amino acids. The germline CDR1 and CDR2 sequences are MNHNS and SASEGT. The V and J ends lost 1 base and 3 bases, in that order; junction bases with no gene match: 3. The CDR3 sequence is CASSEVGGSYNEQFF. The DNA for the CDR3 is TGTGCCAGCAGTGAAGTGGGAGGGAGCTACAATGAGCAGTTCTTC.

The V and J genes are TRBV14 and TRBJ2-5; D call uncertain. V was cut by 1 base and J by 7 bases, with 4 bases left in between. Germline CDR1 is SGHDN and CDR2 is FVKESK. The CDR3 has 11 amino acids. CDR3 nucleotide sequence: TGTGCCAGCAGCCAAGCGGGGACCCAGTACTTC. It specifies CASSQAGTQYF.

In DNA, the CDR3 is TGTGCCAGCAGTGAAGCGGCGGGGGGGCGCACTGAAGCTTTCTTT. Its protein product is CASSEAAGGRTEAFF. V usage is TRBV6-1 and J usage is TRBJ1-1, with D possibly matching TRBD1 (6 bases). The CDR3 length is 15 residues. The ends were cut back, 0 bases at V and 4 bases at J, with 12 bases in the middle. The germline V gene encodes CDR1 MNHNS and CDR2 SASEGT.

This clone was counted between two and nine times. This chain links TRBV5-1 with TRBJ2-1; 8 bases line up with TRBD2. The germline CDR1 and CDR2 sequences are SGHRS and YFSETQ. CDR3 size: 18 residues. V dropped 5 bases and J dropped 4; count of bases not matched to a gene: 17. CDR3 in DNA: TGCGCCAGCAGACCCGGACCAACTAGCGGCGGTGGTTACAATGAGCAGTTCTTC. This sequence encodes CASRPGPTSGGGYNEQFF.

The chain has TRBV18 and TRBJ1-1; tentatively, D is TRBD1 (5 bases). The CDR3 consists of 12 residues. Germline lookup yields CDR1 KGHSH and CDR2 LQKENI. The V end was cut by 5 bases, the J end by 5 bases, with 9 bases between. CDR3 nucleotide sequence: TGTGCCAGCTCATCAGGGCGGACTGAAGCTTTCTTT. It yields the protein CASSSGRTEAFF.

In its sample, this clone was seen once. V usage is TRBV6-6 and J usage is TRBJ1-4; D gene uncertain. This CDR3 comprises 16 residues. Germline CDR1 is MNHNY and CDR2 is SVGAGI (reference sequence). Trimming took off 0 bases at V and 0 bases at J, with 8 bases between the two ends. The CDR3: CASSYSAGPTNEKLFF. The CDR3 DNA is TGTGCCAGCAGTTACTCTGCGGGCCCAACTAATGAAAAACTGTTTTTT.

This chain connects TRBV14 to TRBJ2-1; D is unresolved. The CDR3 is made up of 15 amino acids. The germline gives CDR1 SGHDN, CDR2 FVKESK. V was shortened by 1 base and J by 3 bases, with 10 bases between the two germline ends. This CDR3 is CASSQGTYYYNEQFF. In DNA, the CDR3 is TGTGCCAGCAGCCAAGGCACATACTACTACAATGAGCAGTTCTTC.

The rearrangement links TRBV2 to TRBJ2-7; TRBD1 aligns across 8 bases. This CDR3 region has 13 residues. Germline CDR1 SNHLY, CDR2 FYNNEI. V shed 6 bases and J 4 bases; nucleotides not matched to a gene: 5. CDR3 protein: CASRPTGAYEQYF. CDR3 bases: TGTGCCAGCAGGCCGACAGGGGCATACGAGCAGTACTTC.

The chain uses TRBV5-1 and TRBJ2-3; D is possibly TRBD1 (6 bases). Trimming shortened V by 4 bases and J by 2 bases, and 11 bases separated the two germline ends. The CDR3 loop spans 14 amino acids. Germline CDR1 is SGHRS and CDR2 is YFSETQ. The CDR3 nucleotides read TGCGCCAGCAGCCCGGGACAATTCACAGATACGCAGTATTTT. It yields the protein CASSPGQFTDTQYF.

The chain links TRBV7-9 to TRBJ2-4; the match to TRBD2 covers 9 bases. The V segment lost 2 bases and the J segment 5 bases; nucleotides outside the gene matches: 7. The CDR3 has 16 residues. The V gene's germline CDR1 is SEHNR and CDR2 FQNEAQ (reference sequence). CDR3 DNA sequence: TGTGCCAGCAGCTTAAGGCGGGAGGGCCCGGAAAACATTCAGTACTTC. It translates to CASSLRREGPENIQYF.

The rearrangement links TRBV5-1 to TRBJ1-1, with 10 bases matching TRBD1. Germline V gene sequence: CDR1 SGHRS, CDR2 YFSETQ. The CDR3 is made up of 13 amino acids. Unmatched junction bases numbered 1, after V lost 4 bases and J lost 4 bases. CDR3 in amino acids: CASSRDRGTEAFF. CDR3 bases: TGCGCCAGCAGCAGGGACAGGGGCACTGAAGCTTTCTTT. Based on the CDR3 plus reference TRBV5-1 and TRBJ1-1, the full variable domain is KAGVTQTPRYLIKTRGQQVTLSCSPISGHRSVSWYQQTPGQGLQFLFEYFSETQRNKGNFPGRFSGRQFSNSRSEMNVSTLELGDSALYLCASSRDRGTEAFFGQGTRLTVV.

V gene TRBV6-5 combines with J gene TRBJ2-1; no reliable D call. The CDR3 has 11 residues. The V end lost 5 bases, the J end lost 5 bases, and 4 bases lay between the germline ends. CDR1 is MNHEY, CDR2 SVGAGI, per germline. The CDR3 nucleotides are TGTGCCAGCAGTAAAAACAATGAGCAGTTCTTC. Residues: CASSKNNEQFF.

The chain combines TRBV5-4 with TRBJ2-7; D is possibly TRBD2 (5 bases). The V gene's germline CDR1 is SGHNT and CDR2 YYREEE (reference sequence). The CDR3 runs 14 residues. V lost 4 bases to trimming and J lost 5 bases, with 16 bases between them. The CDR3 loop is CASSRDIGIDEQYF. The CDR3 DNA sequence: TGTGCCAGCAGCCGGGATATCGGGATTGACGAGCAGTACTTC.

The chain employs TRBV19 and TRBJ2-7; no reliable D call. The germline V and J ends were trimmed by 4 bases and 5 bases, with 12 bases remaining between them. The germline V gene has CDR1 LNHDA and CDR2 SQIVND (reference sequence). The CDR3 is 13 amino acids. The CDR3 nucleotides are TGTGCCAGTAGTAAGACGGTTGTGAACGAGCAGTACTTC. It specifies CASSKTVVNEQYF.